The 23 T cell receptor beta chains in this list originate from one sample, sequenced in a study of T cells in Graves' hyperthyroidism and ophthalmopathy. RNA transcripts were the template for amplifying TCR beta CDR3 regions. First-round RT-PCR with HTBI primers amplified the TCR CDR3 region. TCRdb re-called the multiplex PCR reads through MiXCR, storing one row per CDR3 protein. The sample has roughly 420,000 distinct CDR3 sequences; more than 15% are singletons. Sequencing input: blood. These TCRs come from a woman younger than 30 with Graves' hyperthyroidism.

This clonotype was counted ten times or more. The V gene is TRBV28, the J gene TRBJ2-3; D not resolved. The germline V gene encodes CDR1 MDHEN and CDR2 SYDVKM. This CDR3 comprises 15 residues. Trimming left V 5 bases short and J 0 bases short, with 12 bases between. CDR3 sequence: CASSHDGSSTDTQYF. The CDR3 bases are TGTGCCAGCAGTCATGACGGATCTAGCACAGATACGCAGTATTTT.

The chain is built from TRBV4-1 and TRBJ2-2; the D is unclear. The CDR3 is made up of 15 amino acids. V was shortened by 0 bases and J by 6 bases, with 11 bases between the two germline ends. Germline V gene data show CDR1 as MGHRA and CDR2 as YSYEKL. CDR3 protein: CASSQDSGRPGELFF. In nucleotides, the CDR3 is TGCGCCAGCAGCCAAGATTCCGGACGCCCCGGGGAGCTGTTTTTT.

This clonotype has a count of ten or more. CDR3 region: CASSLLGGFEQYF. The CDR3 DNA sequence: TGTGCCAGCAGTTTACTTGGCGGTTTCGAGCAGTACTTC. The chain recombines TRBV12-3 or TRBV12-4 with TRBJ2-7; no firm D call. The length of the CDR3 is 13 residues. The V end lost 2 bases, the J end lost 6 bases, and 11 bases lay between the germline ends.

This clonotype occurred a few times. The chain carries TRBV18 and TRBJ1-2; 7 positions agree with TRBD1. Germline CDR1 is KGHSH and CDR2 is LQKENI. The CDR3 spans 13 residues. V shed 5 bases and J 4 bases; nucleotides not matched to a gene: 4. The CDR3 DNA sequence: TGTGCCAGCTCAGGGGGACAGTCCTATGGCTACACCTTC. Protein product: CASSGGQSYGYTF.

This clonotype was detected ten times or more. V is TRBV12-3 or TRBV12-4 and J is TRBJ2-7, with TRBD1 matching over 8 bases. This CDR3 is built from 13 residues. The V gene end was trimmed by 6 bases and the J gene end by 6 bases; junction bases not matched to a gene: 7. The CDR3 sequence is CASSKDRVAEQYF. The CDR3 region has the DNA TGTGCCAGCAGCAAGGACAGGGTGGCCGAGCAGTACTTC.

This clonotype was observed a few times. The gene calls are TRBV20-1 and TRBJ1-6, with 7 positions matching TRBD1. Germline assignment: CDR1 DFQATT and CDR2 SNEGSKA (reference sequence). The CDR3 is made up of 16 amino acids. V was clipped by 5 bases and J by 11 bases; unmatched bases: 18. In DNA form, the CDR3 reads TGCAGTGCTCAAAGAGGGACAGCCCCTTCTACGACACCCCTCCACTTT. Its protein product is CSAQRGTAPSTTPLHF.

The rearrangement links TRBV28 to TRBJ1-2; D is unclear. Germline V gene data show CDR1 as MDHEN and CDR2 as SYDVKM. The CDR3 extends over 12 amino acids. The V end was cut by 5 bases, the J end by 1 base, with 5 bases between. In DNA form, the CDR3 reads TGTGCCAGCAGTCCCTTTAACTATGGCTACACCTTC. Translating it yields CASSPFNYGYTF.

This clonotype was seen at least ten times. The chain links TRBV2 to TRBJ1-3; D is unresolved. CDR3 length equals 16 residues. The V gene lost 4 bases and the J gene lost 0 bases, with 13 bases spanning the gap. Germline-derived CDR1 and CDR2 are SNHLY and FYNNEI. Written as DNA, the CDR3 is TGTGCCAGCAGTGTTGATGCAAGACCCTCTGGAAACACCATATATTTT. Translating it yields CASSVDARPSGNTIYF.

The V call is TRBV6-2 or TRBV6-3, the J call TRBJ1-1; no clear D. This CDR3 spans 12 amino acids. Germline CDR1 and CDR2: MNHEY and SVGEGT. Trimming stripped 7 bases from V and 1 base from J, with 7 bases between. The DNA for the CDR3 is TGTGCCAGCACCTCCCAGAACACTGAAGCTTTCTTT. This gives the protein CASTSQNTEAFF.

Many counts were recorded for this clonotype. The chain uses TRBV2 and TRBJ2-7; 11 nucleotides agree with TRBD2. V was pared by 6 bases and J by 3 bases, with 10 bases of the junction left unmatched. Germline lookup yields CDR1 SNHLY and CDR2 FYNNEI. This CDR3 has 16 amino acids. DNA of the CDR3: TGTGCCAGCAGGGTCACTAGCGGGGGATACTTCTACGAGCAGTACTTC. This sequence encodes CASRVTSGGYFYEQYF.

This clonotype was counted many times. J is TRBJ2-1 and V is TRBV20-1; TRBD2 is a possible D gene (5 bases). Per germline, CDR1 DFQATT and CDR2 SNEGSKA (reference sequence). The CDR3 has 16 residues. V lost 5 bases, J lost 0 bases, and 17 bases lay in between. CDR3 bases: TGCAGTGCTGACGCAAGACGGGCGGGCTCCTACAATGAGCAGTTCTTC. This encodes CSADARRAGSYNEQFF.

This clonotype appeared many times. The rearrangement links TRBV11-2 to TRBJ2-3; 13 nucleotides match TRBD2. Trimming removed 3 bases from V and 5 bases from J; junction bases left unmatched: 11. The length of the CDR3 is 18 residues. From germline, CDR1 is SGHAT and CDR2 FQNNGV. The CDR3: CASSFRTSGSDNVDTQYF. CDR3 DNA sequence: TGTGCCAGCAGCTTCCGGACTAGCGGGAGCGATAATGTAGATACGCAGTATTTT.

This clonotype was picked up many times. The rearrangement joins TRBV19 to TRBJ1-1, with TRBD1 matching 7 bases. The junction had 14 bases not matched to a gene; V was cut back by 5 bases and J by 2 bases. The germline V gene encodes CDR1 LNHDA and CDR2 SQIVND (reference sequence). CDR3 length: 17 residues. CDR3 amino acids: CASSQYTGTATNTEAFF. Written as DNA, the CDR3 is TGTGCCAGTAGTCAGTATACCGGGACAGCAACCAACACTGAAGCTTTCTTT.

This clonotype was counted a few times. V and J are TRBV5-5 and TRBJ2-7; tentatively, D is TRBD1 or TRBD2 (5 bases each). Looked up from germline, CDR1 is SGHKS and CDR2 is YYEKEE (reference sequence). The CDR3 spans 16 residues. Trimming pared 0 bases from V and 2 bases from J, leaving 15 bases between. The CDR3 nucleotides read TGTGCCAGCAGCTTGGGTTCCGGGACGGGGACCTACGAGCAGTACTTC. Its translation: CASSLGSGTGTYEQYF.

DNA of the CDR3: TGTGCCAGCAGCTTCGGACTAGCGGGTAACACCGGGGAGCTGTTTTTT. It encodes CASSFGLAGNTGELFF. This chain connects TRBV7-3 to TRBJ2-2, with 11 bases identical to TRBD2. Germline-derived CDR1 and CDR2 are SGHTA and FQGTGA. CDR3 length equals 16 residues. V gave up 3 bases and J gave up 2 bases; unmatched junction bases: 2.

The chain is built from TRBV20-1 and TRBJ1-3; tentatively, D is TRBD1 (6 bases). The CDR3 covers 15 residues. V dropped 2 bases and J dropped 0 bases, with 11 bases sitting between them. Per the germline V gene, CDR1 is DFQATT and CDR2 is SNEGSKA (reference sequence). CDR3 sequence (DNA): TGCAGTGCTAGATCCAGGGGCTACTCTGGAAACACCATATATTTT. This codes for CSARSRGYSGNTIYF.

This clonotype came up many times. The V call is TRBV3-1, the J call TRBJ1-4; D ambiguous. This CDR3 is built from 15 residues. The germline V and J ends were trimmed by 1 base and 6 bases, with 12 bases remaining between them. Germline V gene sequence: CDR1 LGHDT, CDR2 YNNKEL (reference sequence). The CDR3 loop reads CASSQVRNRDEKLFF. CDR3 nucleotide sequence: TGTGCCAGCAGCCAAGTGCGGAATCGGGATGAAAAACTGTTTTTT.

This clonotype was detected ten times or more. The gene calls are TRBV28 and TRBJ2-7, with D perhaps matching TRBD1 (6 bases). There are 16 residues in the CDR3. CDR1 MDHEN and CDR2 SYDVKM come from the germline V gene. Deletions cut 9 bases from V and 4 bases from J, with 25 bases between. For the CDR3, the DNA is TGTGCCAGTTACAAGGCTTTCGGGACACCTAATTACGAGCAGTACTTC. Encoded protein: CASYKAFGTPNYEQYF.

A word on this clonotype: A much larger clone sits a single nucleotide away, making a read error possible. This chain connects TRBV5-1 to TRBJ2-7; TRBD2 matches at 12 bases. The germline V gene has CDR1 SGHRS and CDR2 YFSETQ. CDR3 length equals 15 residues. Trimming cost V 4 bases and J 6 bases; bases outside gene matches: 8. CDR3 residues: CASSDWTSGIGEQYF. The CDR3 coding sequence is TGCGCCAGCAGCGATTGGACTAGCGGGATTGGCGAGCAGTACTTC.

This clonotype was detected many times. This chain joins TRBV20-1 and TRBJ2-1; no clear D gene. The germline V gene encodes CDR1 DFQATT and CDR2 SNEGSKA (reference sequence). V gave up 5 bases and J gave up 8 bases, with 16 bases separating them. The CDR3 spans 13 residues. The CDR3 loop is CSAGVRSSDEQFF. The DNA for the CDR3 is TGCAGTGCTGGAGTTAGGAGTTCGGATGAGCAGTTCTTC.

In its sample, this clonotype was seen a few times. The gene calls are TRBV5-6 and TRBJ2-7; 9 nucleotides agree with TRBD1. The CDR3 contains 16 residues. V shed 4 bases and J 3 bases; nucleotides not matched to a gene: 11. CDR1 SGHDT and CDR2 YYEEEE come from the germline V gene. Here the CDR3 reads CASSVLGQGIFYEQYF. In DNA, the CDR3 is TGTGCCAGCAGCGTGCTGGGACAGGGTATTTTCTACGAGCAGTACTTC.

The V call is TRBV5-1, the J call TRBJ2-1; TRBD1 agrees at 7 bases. Germline V gene lookup returns CDR1 SGHRS and CDR2 YFSETQ. The CDR3 loop spans 16 amino acids. Germline trimming cut 4 bases from V and 0 bases from J; bases unmatched to any gene: 7. The CDR3 bases are TGCGCCAGCAGCCCACAGGGACAGTCCTCCTACAATGAGCAGTTCTTC. It specifies CASSPQGQSSYNEQFF.

This clonotype has ten or more counts. The gene calls are TRBV7-9 and TRBJ1-1, with TRBD1 identical over 7 bases. The CDR3 runs 14 residues. Germline CDR1 reads SEHNR; CDR2 reads FQNEAQ (reference sequence). V was clipped by 6 bases and J by 0 bases; unmatched bases: 4. CDR3: CASRSTGMNTEAFF. CDR3 bases: TGTGCCAGCAGATCGACAGGGATGAACACTGAAGCTTTCTTT.